This TCR beta chain was captured in a study of shared clonotypes between healthy human individuals. Study summary: Donor ages ranged 18 to 49 years: a couple of women, a few men. Study results and caveats: Sequencing depth was expected to influence donor clonotype sharing. A handful of donors had roughly 5.2% of their naive CD4 clonotypes in common. Naive subsets, compared against memory subsets, generally had larger estimated richness values.

Turning to this clone: The antigen remains unidentified.

The repertoire was sequenced with immunoSEQ multiplex PCR; TCRdb's copy has only in-frame clones and lacks some. The top ten clones hold nearly 0.065% of a sample with roughly 500,000 clones, about 96% of them seen once. The CDR3 contains 15 residues. Germline V gene sequence: CDR1 MNHEY, CDR2 SVGAGI. Trimming removed 6 bases from V and 7 bases from J; junction bases left unmatched: 15. V gene TRBV6-5 combines with J gene TRBJ2-7; 7 bases map to TRBD2. This TCR was recovered from a woman in her twenties or thirties in good health. The sequenced sample was naive CD4+ T cells sorted from blood. The sample's subset: CD45RA+ positively selected. In nucleotides, the CDR3 is TGTGCCAGCAGCCCCGGGGCGGGAGTTCCCGTGGAGCAGTACTTC. It encodes CASSPGAGVPVEQYF.